These 15 T cell receptor beta chains share one sample of origin, sequenced in a study of T cells in Graves' hyperthyroidism and ophthalmopathy. Authors of the study amplified TCR beta CDR3 regions from RNA transcripts. Using the HTBI primer set, a first-round RT-PCR was run on the TCR CDR3. TCRdb re-called the multiplex PCR reads through MiXCR, storing one row per CDR3 protein. The data contain 400,000 to 550,000 distinct CDR3 sequences, roughly 24% of them singletons. Sequencing was carried out using blood. These receptors all stem from a woman in her 30s with Graves' ophthalmopathy.

This clonotype was counted ten times or more. J is TRBJ1-1 and V is TRBV12-3 or TRBV12-4; 9 nucleotides line up with TRBD1. The V gene end was trimmed by 7 bases and the J gene end by 5 bases; junction bases not matched to a gene: 8. The length of the CDR3 is 14 residues. In DNA form, the CDR3 reads TGTGCCAGCAACGGGGACAGGGCGAGGACTGAAGCTTTCTTT. This translates into CASNGDRARTEAFF.

A note on this clonotype: One end of the junction varies from germline; a read error may be responsible. The rearrangement uses TRBV2 and TRBJ2-7; 8 bases match TRBD2. The germline V gene encodes CDR1 SNHLY and CDR2 FYNNEI. CDR3 size: 16 residues. The CDR3 protein is CAGSLSRGGSGYEQYF. CDR3 bases: TGTGCCGGCAGTCTTTCCCGGGGGGGCAGCGGATACGAGCAGTACTTC.

This clonotype was recorded at least ten times. This rearrangement joins TRBV12-3 or TRBV12-4 to TRBJ2-7; D may be TRBD1 or TRBD2 (5 bases each). V lost 3 bases and J 3 bases, leaving 18 bases between the germline ends. The CDR3 consists of 16 residues. The CDR3 reads CASSLGVGSSGYEQYF. For the CDR3, the DNA is TGTGCCAGCAGTTTGGGGGTTGGCAGTTCCGGCTACGAGCAGTACTTC.

This clonotype was recorded at least ten times. The chain carries TRBV29-1 and TRBJ1-2; tentative D call: TRBD1 (5 bases). The CDR3 consists of 13 residues. Germline-derived CDR1 and CDR2 are SQVTM and ANQGSEA. V lost 5 bases, J lost 2 bases, and 12 bases lay in between. The CDR3 sequence: CSVSAGINYGYTF. CDR3 sequence (DNA): TGCAGCGTTTCCGCAGGGATCAACTATGGCTACACCTTC.

This clonotype was observed a handful of times. The rearrangement joins TRBV6-1 to TRBJ2-2, with a possible D match to TRBD1 (6 bases). Trimming removed 7 bases at V and 0 bases at J, with 15 bases between. The germline V gene has CDR1 MNHNS and CDR2 SASEGT. The length of the CDR3 is 16 residues. This CDR3 reads CASTPQTGSNTGELFF. The CDR3 DNA reads TGTGCCAGCACTCCACAGACAGGATCGAACACCGGGGAGCTGTTTTTT.

The chain combines TRBV12-3 or TRBV12-4 with TRBJ2-7; TRBD2 is a possible D gene (6 bases). The CDR3 covers 14 residues. The V and J ends lost 5 bases and 0 bases respectively, with 11 bases between them. CDR3 sequence: CASSPGLTSYEQYF. The CDR3 region has the DNA TGTGCCAGCAGTCCGGGACTTACCTCCTACGAGCAGTACTTC.

This chain links TRBV11-2 with TRBJ2-5; maybe TRBD1 (5 bases). Trimming cost V 1 base and J 5 bases, with 11 bases left between them. This CDR3 contains 14 residues. Germline assignment: CDR1 SGHAT and CDR2 FQNNGV. CDR3 DNA sequence: TGTGCCAGCAGCTTAGGAAGCGCAGGGGAGACCCAGTACTTC. Translating gives CASSLGSAGETQYF.

The rearrangement uses TRBV12-3 or TRBV12-4 and TRBJ1-2; no clear D gene. This CDR3 has 15 amino acids. V gave up 2 bases and J gave up 2 bases, with 12 bases separating them. CDR3 DNA sequence: TGTGCCAGCAGTTTAAGGTCAGGATCCAACTATGGCTACACCTTC. Translating gives CASSLRSGSNYGYTF.

This clonotype has just a few counts. The rearrangement links TRBV30 to TRBJ1-2; a weak D match, TRBD1 (5 bases). Germline V lookup: CDR1 GTSNPN, CDR2 SVGIG (reference sequence). The CDR3 loop spans 11 amino acids. V was trimmed by 1 base and J by 7 bases, leaving 7 bases between them. CDR3 sequence reads: CAWSGGGGYTF. The CDR3 coding sequence is TGTGCCTGGAGTGGGGGGGGTGGCTACACCTTC.

In its sample, this clonotype was seen many times. This chain connects TRBV3-1 to TRBJ1-1, with D unclear. Trimming stripped 1 base from V and 11 bases from J, with 11 bases between. The CDR3 loop spans 12 amino acids. The V gene's germline CDR1 is LGHDT and CDR2 YNNKEL (reference sequence). Here the CDR3 reads CASSQGPGGAFF. CDR3 bases: TGTGCCAGCAGCCAAGGCCCCGGTGGGGCTTTCTTT.

The chain uses TRBV6-5 and TRBJ1-1; no firm D call. V was shortened by 3 bases and J by 1 base, with 12 bases between the two germline ends. The CDR3 extends over 15 amino acids. Looked up from germline, CDR1 is MNHEY and CDR2 is SVGAGI. The CDR3, as DNA: TGTGCCAGCAGTTATGTTGGGTGGGAGAACACTGAAGCTTTCTTT. It is translated as CASSYVGWENTEAFF.

This clonotype was detected ten times or more. V gene TRBV30 combines with J gene TRBJ2-7; tentative D call: TRBD2 (7 bases). V was shortened by 5 bases and J by 3 bases, with 17 bases between the two germline ends. Germline values: CDR1 GTSNPN, CDR2 SVGIG (reference sequence). There are 14 residues in the CDR3. The CDR3 is CAWSGGGHVYEQYF. Here the CDR3 DNA reads TGTGCCTGGTCGGGGGGCGGACACGTCTACGAGCAGTACTTC.

In its sample, this clonotype was seen many times. The chain couples TRBV20-1 to TRBJ1-1, with no clear D. The V gene's germline CDR1 is DFQATT and CDR2 SNEGSKA (reference sequence). This CDR3 is 14 amino acids long. V lost 0 bases and J lost 11, with 19 bases in between. CDR3 sequence: CSARDLSGPFQAFF. DNA of the CDR3: TGCAGTGCTAGAGATCTGTCAGGACCTTTTCAGGCTTTCTTT.

This clonotype appeared many times. V gene TRBV29-1 combines with J gene TRBJ2-2, with unresolved D. CDR3 length: 10 residues. CDR1 is SQVTM, CDR2 ANQGSEA, per germline. V was shortened by 7 bases and J by 3 bases, with 3 bases between the two germline ends. The DNA for the CDR3 is TGCAGCGCTTACACCGGGGAGCTGTTTTTT. This encodes CSAYTGELFF.

This clonotype appeared many times. V is TRBV28 and J is TRBJ2-7, with D perhaps given as TRBD1 or TRBD2 (6 bases each). Germline loops: CDR1 MDHEN, CDR2 SYDVKM. Trimming took off 7 bases at V and 4 bases at J, with 14 bases between the two ends. CDR3 length: 13 amino acids. Written as DNA, the CDR3 is TGTGCCAGCACTACCGGGGGCCATTACGAGCAGTACTTC. It is translated as CASTTGGHYEQYF.